These T cell receptor beta chains were read from a single sample in a study of blood T cell repertoires in COVID-19. TCRdb's copy holds only in-frame clones and misses some; the assay was immunoSEQ multiplex PCR. The sample includes 300,000 to 400,000 clones, 65% to 85% of them seen just once. Sequencing used peripheral blood. All receptors come from a man aged 25-45 years with active or convalescent COVID-19. Both conserved end residues are trimmed from each CDR3. The order of the fields is D gene, V gene, J gene, CDR3 protein. The D gene is left open where the match is weak.

>NA|TRBV3-1/TRBV3-2|TRBJ1-5
ASGQWGQPQH
>NA|TRBV5-3|TRBJ2-1
ARSPGLTGQPYNEQF
>NA|TRBV28|TRBJ1-2
ASTTGRLYGYT
>NA|TRBV29-1|TRBJ2-6
SVRWRAGANVLT
>TRBD2|TRBV10-3|TRBJ2-1
AIAGSMGLADLTGYNEQF
>TRBD2|TRBV4-2|TRBJ2-3
ASSQLAGGLPTDTQY
>TRBD1|TRBV19|TRBJ1-3
ASTTITGERDTIY
>NA|TRBV5-1|TRBJ1-1
ASSLLLVNTEAF
>NA|TRBV12-3/TRBV12-4|TRBJ1-1
ASWTDMNTEAF
>NA|TRBV28|TRBJ2-7
ASIRQAPYEQY
>NA|TRBV11-3|TRBJ1-4
ASSLRSEEKLF
>NA|TRBV9|TRBJ2-7
ASSQGATNKYEQY
>NA|TRBV6-6|TRBJ1-1
ASREAGDTEAF
>NA|TRBV10-3|TRBJ2-7
AISEPRTGVGGEQY
>TRBD2|TRBV4-3|TRBJ2-3
ASSQLRTSGRGDTQY
>NA|TRBV28|TRBJ1-2
ASSSGAGGYT
>TRBD2|TRBV7-2|TRBJ2-2
ASSPRGGRAGELF
>NA|TRBV30|TRBJ1-2
AWVDVPRHYGYT
>TRBD1|TRBV6-4|TRBJ1-5
ASSDSGTAYSNQPQH
>TRBD2|TRBV3-1/TRBV3-2|TRBJ2-7
ASSQGNGGGYEQY
>TRBD2|TRBV3-1/TRBV3-2|TRBJ2-5
ASSQDWTRGETQY
>TRBD1|TRBV6-5|TRBJ1-2
ASSLRRDRSYGYT
>TRBD2|TRBV7-2|TRBJ2-3
ASSLGRGATDTQY
>TRBD1|TRBV13|TRBJ1-5
ASAFRGITRGQPQH
>NA|TRBV6-5|TRBJ2-2
ASRPTANTGELF
>NA|TRBV11-1|TRBJ1-1
ASSARPGMNTEAF
>NA|TRBV3-1/TRBV3-2|TRBJ2-1
ASSQDATSSDEQF
>TRBD1|TRBV6-5|TRBJ1-1
ASIYDRGAGAF
>TRBD2|TRBV19|TRBJ2-5
ASRDGRGETQY
>NA|TRBV5-1|TRBJ2-1
ASSPRQDSYNEQF
>NA|TRBV5-6|TRBJ1-3
ASSSKASGNTIY
>NA|TRBV4-2|TRBJ1-6
ASRALIRQANSPLH
>TRBD1|TRBV6-5|TRBJ1-2
ASSRGQGGGLGYT
>NA|TRBV5-1|TRBJ2-2
ASSLYGRGRNTGELF
>NA|TRBV5-1|TRBJ1-6
ASSLPSSTPLH
>NA|TRBV9|TRBJ2-7
ASSAGEVRSPYEQY
>TRBD1|TRBV5-6|TRBJ2-3
ASSFQGAFSTDTQY
>TRBD1|TRBV6-5|TRBJ1-2
ASSPGTANYGYT
>NA|TRBV7-2|TRBJ1-2
ASSLISGGYT
>TRBD1|TRBV29-1|TRBJ1-6
SAGQGTSPLH
>NA|TRBV3-1/TRBV3-2|TRBJ2-5
ASSRLSTGNQETQY
>TRBD2|TRBV12-5|TRBJ2-1
ASGFAGRTSGRFVWNEQF
>TRBD1|TRBV30|TRBJ1-2
AWGTGPFYGYT
>TRBD1|TRBV18|TRBJ2-5
ASSPIRQGDETQY
>NA|TRBV25-1|TRBJ2-3
ASRVGGAAGTQY
>NA|TRBV6-2/TRBV6-3|TRBJ2-7
ASSYNPTGTNSYEQY
>NA|TRBV5-1|TRBJ2-7
ASSWTDTTYEQY
>NA|TRBV18|TRBJ1-3
ASSPTNRVKAFGTIY
>TRBD1|TRBV28|TRBJ1-5
ASSPTGPLGQPQH
>TRBD1|TRBV7-2|TRBJ1-3
ASSSPDRAKGNTIY
>NA|TRBV7-9|TRBJ1-1
ASSLNTEAF
>TRBD1|TRBV6-2/TRBV6-3|TRBJ2-7
ASSLGQGGYEQY
>NA|TRBV10-3|TRBJ2-1
AISESATVYNEQF
>TRBD1|TRBV6-6|TRBJ1-2
ATGSRGLGGYT
>TRBD1|TRBV19|TRBJ2-7
ASSKGSGTGSDEQY
>NA|TRBV6-1|TRBJ2-1
ASSESRGGYNEQF
>NA|TRBV11-3|TRBJ2-7
ASSLNHRDGYEQY
>NA|TRBV4-2|TRBJ1-4
ASSPRLTREKLF